The present entry profiles one T cell receptor beta chain with its context. J was trimmed by 2 bases and V by 7 bases; bases with no gene match: 11. The CDR3 sequence is 16 residues long. CDR1 is SNHLY and CDR2 is FYNNEI in the germline V gene. This entry comes from a study of blood T cell repertoires in COVID-19. Authors' processing steps: Amplification from reference gene primers served as the basis for estimated nucleated cell counts. Here immunoSEQ multiplex PCR was the method, and the copy in TCRdb shows in-frame clones only, minus some. For V, J and clone size, that table is used; D and trimming come from the DNA. The data contain hundreds of thousands of clones, around nine tenths of them singletons.

The origin of this receptor is a human donor in a cohort sampled during active COVID-19. Material for sequencing was peripheral blood. J is TRBJ2-1 and V is TRBV2, with 7 positions matching TRBD2. This CDR3 reads CASKNEAGAPYNEQFF. CDR3 nucleotides: TGTGCCAGCAAAAACGAGGCGGGAGCCCCCTACAATGAGCAGTTCTTC. The full variable domain, its missing parts supplied by reference TRBV2 and TRBJ2-1, is EPEVTQTPSHQVTQMGQEVILRCVPISNHLYFYWYRQILGQKVEFLVSFYNNEISEKSEIFDDQFSVERPDGSNFTLKIRSTKLEDSAMYFCASKNEAGAPYNEQFFGPGTRLTVL.